This T cell receptor beta chain came from a study of blood T cell repertoires in COVID-19. Looking at the study overall: COVID-19 samples, acute and convalescent, were from the United States, Italy and Spain. T cells, B-cell-depleted T cells, or PBMCs supplied cDNA or gDNA.

Repertoires were generated with immunoSEQ multiplex PCR, while TCRdb's copy carries only in-frame clones and drops some. The table records approximately 300,000 clones, around 83% of them present only once. V lost 4 bases and J lost 5; bases outside the gene matches: 6. The CDR3 is 14 residues long. Germline V gene sequence: CDR1 MGHDK, CDR2 SYGVNS. Source material: peripheral blood. The chain joins TRBV25-1 to TRBJ2-7; TRBD2 aligns across 9 bases. This receptor was taken from a woman aged 45-60 years with acute or convalescent COVID-19. The CDR3 DNA sequence: TGTGCCAGCAGTGCTAGCGGGACCAAAAACGAGCAGTACTTC. Protein: CASSASGTKNEQYF.